This T cell receptor beta chain was identified during a study of cytomegalovirus exposure and HLA in healthy donors. Study results and limitations: Testing in vitro showed a few CMV-associated chains specific for CMV antigens. Rare TCR sequences predominated, though certain public TCRs were found in many donors.

Trimming left V 2 bases short and J 7 bases short, with 14 bases between. Germline values: CDR1 MNHEY, CDR2 SMNVEV (reference sequence). This CDR3 has 14 amino acids. It was the approximately 110-subject validation cohort, separate from the approximately 620-subject first cohort, to which the donors belonged. Produced via immunoSEQ multiplex PCR; TCRdb's table is partial and in-frame only. The sample has about 280,000 clones; roughly 90% are singletons. The sample holds a few counts of this clone. Its antigen is not known. The chain joins TRBV27 to TRBJ1-1; a possible D gene is TRBD1 (5 bases). Sequencing used PBMCs. The sequence was obtained from a young woman in good health and CMV-seronegative. CDR3 nucleotides: TGTGCCAGCAGTTTAGGGTACAGGTTCGGTGAAGCTTTCTTT. Translation gives CASSLGYRFGEAFF.